This T cell receptor beta chain was retrieved from a study of Ad26.COV2.S vaccination and SARS-CoV-2 variants. In the study overall: Enrolled in COV1001, the donor was in the Ad26.COV2.S trial arm, which received the vaccine. The authors gave Ad26.COV2.S intramuscularly, either once or twice 56 days apart.

Whole-study results and caveats: Placebo recipients had lower spike-specific TCR breadth than vaccine recipients.

The treatment denotes: approximately 18 received Ad26.COV2.S at low or high dose, single or two shots; five or six received placebo; per-sample allocation not given. Day 63 following the first vaccine or placebo injection was when the samples were taken. CDR3 length: 17 amino acids. The V end was cut by 0 bases, the J end by 8 bases, with 20 bases between. CDR1 LNHNV and CDR2 YYDKDF come from the germline V gene (reference sequence). Here immunoSEQ multiplex PCR was the method, and the copy in TCRdb shows in-frame clones only, minus some. The table includes around 400,000 clones, 75% to 95% detected once. With respect to this clone: Antigen specificity is unknown.

The rearrangement uses TRBV15 and TRBJ2-1; the D gene is possibly TRBD2 (5 bases). Sequencing was performed on peripheral blood, taken in a trial of Ad26.COV2.S vaccine versus placebo. The sequence was collected from a person aged 18-65 years who received the Ad26.COV2.S COVID-19 vaccine or a placebo. CDR3 sequence: CATSREDLGEIVYEQFF. As DNA, the CDR3 is TGTGCCACCAGCAGAGAGGACTTGGGAGAAATTGTCTATGAGCAGTTCTTC. The full variable domain, in which reference TRBV15 and TRBJ2-1 provide the parts outside the CDR3, is DAMVIQNPRYQVTQFGKPVTLSCSQTLNHNVMYWYQQKSSQAPKLLFHYYDKDFNNEADTPDNFQSRRPNTSFCFLDIRSPGLGDTAMYLCATSREDLGEIVYEQFFGPGTRLTVL.